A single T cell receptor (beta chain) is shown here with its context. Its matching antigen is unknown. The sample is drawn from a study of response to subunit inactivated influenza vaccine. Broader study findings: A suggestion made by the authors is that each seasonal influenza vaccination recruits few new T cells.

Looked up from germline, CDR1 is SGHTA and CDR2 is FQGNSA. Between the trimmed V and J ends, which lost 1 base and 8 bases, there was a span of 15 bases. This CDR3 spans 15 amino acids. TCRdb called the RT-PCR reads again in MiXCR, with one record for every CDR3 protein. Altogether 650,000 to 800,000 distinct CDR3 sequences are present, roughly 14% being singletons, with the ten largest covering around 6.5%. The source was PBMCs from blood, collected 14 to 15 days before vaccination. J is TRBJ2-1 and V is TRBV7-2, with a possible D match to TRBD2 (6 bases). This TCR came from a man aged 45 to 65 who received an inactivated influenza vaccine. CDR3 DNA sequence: TGTGCCAGCAGCTTAGTTGGGGCTAGCGAGGATGAGCAGTTCTTC. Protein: CASSLVGASEDEQFF.